The rows below give T cell receptor beta chains drawn from one sample of a study of pediatric ulcerative colitis. Measured with immunoSEQ multiplex PCR; TCRdb has only the in-frame clones, and not every one. The sample contains more than 40,000 clones, about four fifths of which appear only once. Sequenced sample: gut tissue. These receptors were taken from a girl aged 10 to 17 with moderate ulcerative colitis. The CDR3 runs from the conserved cysteine through the conserved F or W. The order of the fields is CDR3 protein, CDR3 DNA, D gene, J gene, clone size, V gene. D genes are given only for firm matches. Clone size is shown for a subset of rows, as once, few, many or a class of expanded clone.

CDR3 protein: CASSFWSGSYEQYF
CDR3 DNA: TGTGCCAGCAGCTTTTGGTCGGGCTCCTACGAGCAGTACTTC
D gene: .
J gene: TRBJ2-7
clone size: .
V gene: TRBV13

CDR3 protein: CASSFRENTEAFF
CDR3 DNA: TGTGCCAGCAGTTTCCGGGAGAACACTGAAGCTTTCTTT
D gene: .
J gene: TRBJ1-1
clone size: .
V gene: TRBV6-5

CDR3 protein: CASSMTENTEAFF
CDR3 DNA: TGTGCCAGTAGTATGACAGAGAACACTGAAGCTTTCTTT
D gene: .
J gene: TRBJ1-1
clone size: .
V gene: TRBV19

CDR3 protein: CASGQDEDLTGELFF
CDR3 DNA: TGTGCCAGCGGACAGGACGAAGACCTAACCGGGGAGCTGTTTTTT
D gene: TRBD1
J gene: TRBJ2-2
clone size: medium-sized
V gene: TRBV2

CDR3 protein: CASSGTVPYEQYF
CDR3 DNA: TGTGCCAGCAGCGGGACAGTGCCCTACGAGCAGTACTTC
D gene: TRBD1
J gene: TRBJ2-7
clone size: once
V gene: TRBV5-6

CDR3 protein: CASRRTLGAYGYTF
CDR3 DNA: TGTGCCAGTCGCCGAACGTTAGGCGCCTATGGCTACACCTTC
D gene: .
J gene: TRBJ1-2
clone size: once
V gene: TRBV7-2

CDR3 protein: CASSLQGAYNEQFF
CDR3 DNA: TGTGCCAGCAGCCTACAGGGGGCTTACAATGAGCAGTTCTTC
D gene: TRBD1
J gene: TRBJ2-1
clone size: .
V gene: TRBV11-3

CDR3 protein: CASSASLAVNNEQFF
CDR3 DNA: TGTGCCAGCAGCGCGTCCCTGGCGGTTAACAATGAGCAGTTCTTC
D gene: .
J gene: TRBJ2-1
clone size: once
V gene: TRBV6-1

CDR3 protein: CASSLKGHEQYF
CDR3 DNA: TGTGCCAGCAGTTTAAAGGGGCACGAGCAGTACTTC
D gene: .
J gene: TRBJ2-7
clone size: .
V gene: TRBV28

CDR3 protein: CASSLGQISYEQYF
CDR3 DNA: TGCGCCAGCAGCTTGGGACAGATATCCTACGAGCAGTACTTC
D gene: .
J gene: TRBJ2-7
clone size: .
V gene: TRBV5-1

CDR3 protein: CASSPGRRRGFNEQFF
CDR3 DNA: TGTGCCAGCAGCCCAGGCAGACGGAGGGGATTCAATGAGCAGTTCTTC
D gene: .
J gene: TRBJ2-1
clone size: .
V gene: TRBV11-2

CDR3 protein: CASTLGGGDLSTDTQYF
CDR3 DNA: TGTGCCAGCACCCTCGGCGGGGGGGACCTCAGCACAGATACGCAGTATTTT
D gene: TRBD2
J gene: TRBJ2-3
clone size: .
V gene: TRBV9

CDR3 protein: CAISPTGHNSPLHF
CDR3 DNA: TGTGCCATCAGCCCGACGGGCCATAATTCACCCCTCCACTTT
D gene: .
J gene: TRBJ1-6
clone size: .
V gene: TRBV10-3

CDR3 protein: CASREINEQFF
CDR3 DNA: TGTGCCAGCAGAGAAATCAATGAGCAGTTCTTC
D gene: .
J gene: TRBJ2-1
clone size: .
V gene: TRBV2

CDR3 protein: CASSRQGRETQYF
CDR3 DNA: TGTGCCAGCAGCAGACAGGGCCGAGAGACCCAGTACTTC
D gene: TRBD1
J gene: TRBJ2-5
clone size: once
V gene: TRBV5-8

CDR3 protein: CASTPPGLVYNEQFF
CDR3 DNA: TGTGCCAGCACCCCCCCGGGACTAGTTTACAATGAGCAGTTCTTC
D gene: TRBD2
J gene: TRBJ2-1
clone size: .
V gene: TRBV28

CDR3 protein: CASSLMAALGDEQFF
CDR3 DNA: TGTGCCAGCAGCTTAATGGCAGCCCTGGGCGATGAGCAGTTCTTC
D gene: .
J gene: TRBJ2-1
clone size: .
V gene: TRBV11-2

CDR3 protein: CASSPKGRYEQYF
CDR3 DNA: TGTGCCAGCTCACCAAAGGGTCGGTACGAGCAGTACTTC
D gene: .
J gene: TRBJ2-7
clone size: .
V gene: TRBV18

CDR3 protein: CASSRRLAGTGEQYF
CDR3 DNA: TGTGCCAGCAGTCGCAGACTAGCGGGGACGGGCGAGCAGTACTTC
D gene: TRBD2
J gene: TRBJ2-7
clone size: .
V gene: TRBV27

CDR3 protein: CASSPRDRQNQPQHF
CDR3 DNA: TGTGCCAGTAGCCCGAGGGACAGACAAAATCAGCCCCAGCATTTT
D gene: TRBD1
J gene: TRBJ1-5
clone size: few
V gene: TRBV19

CDR3 protein: CASSLAGDYEQYF
CDR3 DNA: TGCGCCAGCAGCCTAGCGGGGGACTACGAGCAGTACTTC
D gene: TRBD2
J gene: TRBJ2-7
clone size: .
V gene: TRBV4-1

CDR3 protein: CASSREGGSGDTQYF
CDR3 DNA: TGTGCCAGCAGCCGCGAAGGGGGGAGCGGAGATACGCAGTATTTT
D gene: .
J gene: TRBJ2-3
clone size: .
V gene: TRBV7-9

CDR3 protein: CASSQSGLAETQYF
CDR3 DNA: TGTGCCAGCAGCCAATCGGGACTAGCGGAGACCCAGTACTTC
D gene: TRBD2
J gene: TRBJ2-5
clone size: once
V gene: TRBV4-2

CDR3 protein: CASSRDRGAETQYF
CDR3 DNA: TGTGCCAGCTCACGAGACAGGGGCGCCGAGACCCAGTACTTC
D gene: TRBD1
J gene: TRBJ2-5
clone size: .
V gene: TRBV18

CDR3 protein: CASSLDSLGSTDTQYF
CDR3 DNA: TGTGCCAGCAGCTTAGACTCGCTGGGCAGCACAGATACGCAGTATTTT
D gene: .
J gene: TRBJ2-3
clone size: .
V gene: TRBV7-2

CDR3 protein: CASSWGQFRFSPLHF
CDR3 DNA: TGCGCCAGCAGCTGGGGACAGTTTCGGTTTTCACCCCTCCACTTT
D gene: TRBD1
J gene: TRBJ1-6
clone size: .
V gene: TRBV5-1

CDR3 protein: CASSRPGGIHMGTEAFF
CDR3 DNA: TGTGCCAGCAGCCGTCCAGGGGGGATTCACATGGGGACTGAAGCTTTCTTT
D gene: TRBD1
J gene: TRBJ1-1
clone size: .
V gene: TRBV5-4

CDR3 protein: CASSRGTSPGANVLTF
CDR3 DNA: TGTGCCAGCAGCCGGGGGACTTCCCCCGGGGCCAACGTCCTGACTTTC
D gene: .
J gene: TRBJ2-6
clone size: once
V gene: TRBV7-7

CDR3 protein: CASSPRQIYEQYF
CDR3 DNA: TGTGCCAGCAGCCCCCGACAGATCTACGAGCAGTACTTC
D gene: .
J gene: TRBJ2-7
clone size: once
V gene: TRBV7-2

CDR3 protein: CASSIVGAVTNYGYTF
CDR3 DNA: TGTGCCAGTAGTATAGTAGGAGCGGTGACTAACTATGGCTACACCTTC
D gene: .
J gene: TRBJ1-2
clone size: once
V gene: TRBV19

CDR3 protein: CASSEAGGLAVRDEQFF
CDR3 DNA: TGTGCCAGCAGTGAAGCGGGCGGACTAGCGGTTCGGGATGAGCAGTTCTTC
D gene: TRBD2
J gene: TRBJ2-1
clone size: .
V gene: TRBV6-1

CDR3 protein: CATSGPQETQYF
CDR3 DNA: TGTGCCACCTCGGGACCTCAAGAGACCCAGTACTTC
D gene: .
J gene: TRBJ2-5
clone size: .
V gene: TRBV15

CDR3 protein: CAWGLGVSSGNTIYF
CDR3 DNA: TGTGCCTGGGGTTTGGGGGTAAGCTCTGGAAACACCATATATTTT
D gene: .
J gene: TRBJ1-3
clone size: .
V gene: TRBV30

CDR3 protein: CASSLDRENYGYTF
CDR3 DNA: TGCGCCAGCAGCTTGGACAGGGAGAACTATGGCTACACCTTC
D gene: .
J gene: TRBJ1-2
clone size: once
V gene: TRBV5-1

CDR3 protein: CASREGGTGDLYGYTF
CDR3 DNA: TGTGCCAGCCGGGAGGGAGGGACAGGGGATCTCTATGGCTACACCTTC
D gene: TRBD1
J gene: TRBJ1-2
clone size: .
V gene: TRBV2

CDR3 protein: CASSLGGGDRYEQYF
CDR3 DNA: TGTGCCAGCAGCCTGGGCGGGGGGGACCGCTACGAGCAGTACTTC
D gene: TRBD2
J gene: TRBJ2-7
clone size: .
V gene: TRBV5-4

CDR3 protein: CASSSPSTGVRDEKLFF
CDR3 DNA: TGTGCCAGCAGCTCGCCCTCGACAGGGGTAAGGGACGAAAAACTGTTTTTT
D gene: TRBD1
J gene: TRBJ1-4
clone size: .
V gene: TRBV11-2

CDR3 protein: CATPPDPGPDNYGYTF
CDR3 DNA: TGTGCCACCCCCCCGGACCCAGGACCCGATAACTATGGCTACACCTTC
D gene: .
J gene: TRBJ1-2
clone size: .
V gene: TRBV28

CDR3 protein: CSVDGPRHGYTF
CDR3 DNA: TGCAGCGTTGACGGTCCGAGGCATGGCTACACCTTC
D gene: .
J gene: TRBJ1-2
clone size: .
V gene: TRBV29-1

CDR3 protein: CACQGDRGHYEQYF
CDR3 DNA: TGTGCCTGCCAGGGAGACAGGGGGCATTACGAGCAGTACTTC
D gene: TRBD1
J gene: TRBJ2-7
clone size: .
V gene: TRBV30

CDR3 protein: CASSWRGALSDTQYF
CDR3 DNA: TGTGCCAGCAGCTGGCGAGGGGCTTTGTCAGATACGCAGTATTTT
D gene: .
J gene: TRBJ2-3
clone size: .
V gene: TRBV7-7

CDR3 protein: CAISPGTGSTGELFF
CDR3 DNA: TGTGCCATCAGTCCCGGGACAGGGTCCACCGGGGAGCTGTTTTTT
D gene: TRBD1
J gene: TRBJ2-2
clone size: .
V gene: TRBV10-3

CDR3 protein: CASSPRTQGLSKQYF
CDR3 DNA: TGTGCCAGCTCACCACGTACCCAGGGCCTTTCTAAGCAGTACTTC
D gene: .
J gene: TRBJ2-7
clone size: .
V gene: TRBV18

CDR3 protein: CASSRRALAPVRGETQYF
CDR3 DNA: TGTGCCAGTAGTCGACGCGCACTAGCTCCCGTTCGCGGAGAGACCCAGTACTTC
D gene: .
J gene: TRBJ2-5
clone size: .
V gene: TRBV19

CDR3 protein: CASSQIGTVYNEQFF
CDR3 DNA: TGTGCCAGCAGCCAGATCGGGACAGTCTACAATGAGCAGTTCTTC
D gene: TRBD1
J gene: TRBJ2-1
clone size: .
V gene: TRBV14